The 27 T cell receptor beta chains below come from one sample, sequenced in a study of CD8 T cells in Susac syndrome. cDNA came from 0.5 to 1 ug RNA primed by random hexamers. TCRdb used MiXCR to reprocess the immunoSEQ multiplex PCR reads, holding one entry per CDR3 protein. Among approximately 150,000 distinct CDR3 sequences, around 92% were seen once, and the ten largest hold approximately 0.075%. The material sequenced was CD4+ T cells from PBMCs. Receptors originate from a human donor in good health.

The CDR3 DNA reads TGCGCCAGCAGCTTGGCCCCAGGACGGTGGGACAATGAGCAGTTCTTC. Its translation: CASSLAPGRWDNEQFF. The V gene is TRBV5-1, the J gene TRBJ2-1; D is ambiguous. Trimming cost V 0 bases and J 5 bases, with 15 bases left between them. Germline CDR1 SGHRS, CDR2 YFSETQ. The CDR3 length is 16 residues.

V and J are TRBV18 and TRBJ1-1; D gene uncertain. CDR1 is KGHSH, CDR2 LQKENI, per germline. Between the trimmed V and J ends, which lost 4 bases and 0 bases, there was a span of 18 bases. The CDR3 sequence is 17 residues long. The CDR3 DNA reads as TGTGCCAGCTCACGATCGAACAGCCTACAACTGAACACTGAAGCTTTCTTT. Translating it yields CASSRSNSLQLNTEAFF.

V is TRBV5-1 and J is TRBJ2-7; 7 positions match TRBD1. The CDR3 has 15 amino acids. Germline assignment: CDR1 SGHRS and CDR2 YFSETQ. V shed 5 bases, J shed 1 base, and the junction held 9 bases outside the gene matches. CDR3 in DNA: TGCGCCAGCAGTCTCCTGTGGGGACAGTCCTACGAGCAGTACTTC. Encoded protein: CASSLLWGQSYEQYF.

This clonotype was detected only once. V and J are TRBV2 and TRBJ2-5; no reliable D call. CDR1 SNHLY and CDR2 FYNNEI come from the germline V gene. This CDR3 contains 11 residues. Trimming took 3 bases from V and 5 from J, leaving 4 bases between them. The CDR3 is CASSDWETQYF. The DNA of the CDR3 is TGTGCCAGCAGTGACTGGGAGACCCAGTACTTC.

V and J are TRBV10-1 and TRBJ2-7; no definite D call. Trimming shortened V by 3 bases and J by 0 bases, and 12 bases separated the two germline ends. Germline V lookup: CDR1 WNHNN, CDR2 SYGVQD (reference sequence). This CDR3 is 15 amino acids long. The CDR3 reads CASSDWRGNSYEQYF. The CDR3, as DNA: TGCGCCAGCAGTGACTGGCGTGGCAACTCCTACGAGCAGTACTTC.

The gene calls are TRBV2 and TRBJ2-3; D is unclear. With 6 bases removed from V and 1 base from J, the gap between germline ends came to 8 bases. This CDR3 has 13 residues. Germline V lookup: CDR1 SNHLY, CDR2 FYNNEI. CDR3 bases: TGTGCCAGCAGGGTAGCCGGCACAGATACGCAGTATTTT. Amino acid sequence: CASRVAGTDTQYF.

This chain uses TRBV7-9 with TRBJ2-1, with TRBD1 matching 8 bases. Germline lookup yields CDR1 SEHNR and CDR2 FQNEAQ (reference sequence). The CDR3 runs 14 residues. V was pared by 4 bases and J by 9 bases, with 8 bases of the junction left unmatched. The CDR3 loop reads CASSYTGGRFEQFF. The CDR3, as DNA: TGTGCCAGCAGCTACACAGGGGGGCGGTTTGAGCAGTTCTTC. The entire variable domain, with the rest obtained from reference TRBV7-9 and TRBJ2-1, is as follows: DTGVSQNPRHKITKRGQNVTFRCDPISEHNRLYWYRQTLGQGPEFLTYFQNEAQLEKSRLLSDRFSAERPKGSFSTLEIQRTEQGDSAMYLCASSYTGGRFEQFFGPGTRLTVL.

The chain joins TRBV6-6 to TRBJ1-5; D is possibly TRBD1 (6 bases). There are 12 residues in the CDR3. Deletions cut 6 bases from V and 5 bases from J, with 8 bases between. Germline loops: CDR1 MNHNY, CDR2 SVGAGI (reference sequence). The CDR3 sequence is CASRRQDQPQHF. For the CDR3, the DNA is TGTGCCAGCAGGAGACAGGATCAGCCCCAGCATTTT.

The rearrangement joins TRBV20-1 to TRBJ2-3, with 12 bases fitting TRBD2. The germline V gene has CDR1 DFQATT and CDR2 SNEGSKA (reference sequence). V shed 5 bases and J 3 bases; nucleotides not matched to a gene: 6. This CDR3 contains 15 residues. The DNA for the CDR3 is TGCAGTGCTCAATCGACTAGCGGGAGTACAGATACGCAGTATTTT. It yields the protein CSAQSTSGSTDTQYF.

The genes are TRBV10-3 and TRBJ1-1, with D perhaps matching TRBD1 (5 bases). The V end lost 4 bases, the J end lost 7 bases, and 7 bases lay between the germline ends. Germline-derived CDR1 and CDR2 are ENHRY and SYGVKD. The CDR3 contains 11 residues. In DNA form, the CDR3 reads TGTGCCATCAGTGGGGGGGGTGAAGCTTTCTTT. This sequence encodes CAISGGGEAFF.

The chain has TRBV29-1 and TRBJ2-3, with 7 bases identical to TRBD2. Germline V gene sequence: CDR1 SQVTM, CDR2 ANQGSEA. The CDR3 is 14 residues long. J lost 1 base, V lost 8 bases, and 9 bases had no gene match. The DNA for the CDR3 is TGCAGCACCCAGCGGGCGGGAGGCACAGATACGCAGTATTTT. It codes for CSTQRAGGTDTQYF.

This chain joins TRBV20-1 and TRBJ1-1; 8 bases align to TRBD1. V shed 0 bases and J 5 bases; nucleotides not matched to a gene: 8. Germline-derived CDR1 and CDR2 are DFQATT and SNEGSKA (reference sequence). This CDR3 is built from 15 residues. In DNA, the CDR3 is TGCAGTGCTAGAGATCCCACAGGGGGGGGAACTGAAGCTTTCTTT. Its protein is CSARDPTGGGTEAFF.

The V and J genes are TRBV11-2 and TRBJ2-3; weak D call: TRBD1 (6 bases). V dropped 5 bases and J dropped 4 bases, with 19 bases sitting between them. This CDR3 comprises 16 residues. CDR1 and CDR2 from the germline V gene are SGHAT and FQNNGV. CDR3 sequence (DNA): TGTGCCAGCAGCCAAGAGACAGGACCGTATTCAGATACGCAGTATTTT. Its protein is CASSQETGPYSDTQYF. The full variable domain, rest sourced from reference TRBV11-2 and TRBJ2-3, is EAGVAQSPRYKIIEKRQSVAFWCNPISGHATLYWYQQILGQGPKLLIQFQNNGVVDDSQLPKDRFSAERLKGVDSTLKIQPAKLEDSAVYLCASSQETGPYSDTQYFGPGTRLTVL.

J is TRBJ2-4 and V is TRBV6-1; unclear D gene. The V end was cut by 2 bases, the J end by 7 bases, with 9 bases between. This CDR3 is built from 13 residues. Germline V gene lookup returns CDR1 MNHNS and CDR2 SASEGT. The CDR3 region is CASSEQAPNIQYF. CDR3 in DNA: TGTGCCAGCAGTGAACAGGCACCTAACATTCAGTACTTC.

CDR3 in amino acids: CAGGARGTTGELFF. The CDR3 nucleotides are TGTGCCGGGGGTGCCAGGGGGACCACCGGGGAGCTGTTTTTT. V gene TRBV6-6 combines with J gene TRBJ2-2; 7 bases map to TRBD1. Per the germline V gene, CDR1 is MNHNY and CDR2 is SVGAGI (reference sequence). The V and J ends lost 11 bases and 4 bases, in that order; junction bases with no gene match: 10. The CDR3 is made up of 14 amino acids.

Turning to this clonotype: Germline is not matched at one junction end, which may reflect a read error. This CDR3 is CSSSAGVIYGYTF. The DNA for the CDR3 is TGTTCCAGCAGCGCTGGTGTTATCTATGGCTACACCTTC. The chain joins TRBV7-2 to TRBJ1-2; D unresolved. Germline CDR1 reads SGHTA; CDR2 reads FQGNSA. This CDR3 contains 13 residues.

This chain joins TRBV7-6 and TRBJ1-1; D remains ambiguous. Trimming took off 5 bases at V and 0 bases at J, with 7 bases between the two ends. CDR1 is SGHVS and CDR2 is FNYEAQ in the germline V gene. The CDR3 runs to 13 residues. The CDR3 reads CASSATMNTEAFF. The DNA of the CDR3 is TGTGCCAGCAGCGCCACTATGAACACTGAAGCTTTCTTT. The full variable domain, rest sourced from reference TRBV7-6 and TRBJ1-1, is GAGVSQSPRYKVTKRGQDVALRCDPISGHVSLYWYRQALGQGPEFLTYFNYEAQQDKSGLPNDRFSAERPEGSISTLTIQRTEQRDSAMYRCASSATMNTEAFFGQGTRLTVV.

The rearrangement joins TRBV20-1 to TRBJ2-5, with a weak D call TRBD1 (6 bases). The length of the CDR3 is 13 residues. Germline values: CDR1 DFQATT, CDR2 SNEGSKA (reference sequence). The V gene lost 0 bases and the J gene lost 5 bases, with 10 bases spanning the gap. The CDR3 bases are TGCAGTGCTAGAGATCCAGGGGTTGAGACCCAGTACTTC. This translates into CSARDPGVETQYF.

V and J are TRBV5-5 and TRBJ2-1; 8 bases match TRBD2. The germline V gene has CDR1 SGHKS and CDR2 YYEKEE (reference sequence). J lost 4 bases, V lost 5 bases, and 8 bases had no gene match. The CDR3 is 15 amino acids. The CDR3 region has the DNA TGTGCCAGCAGTATCGGACTAGCTGGTTACAATGAGCAGTTCTTC. Protein product: CASSIGLAGYNEQFF.

V gene TRBV13 combines with J gene TRBJ2-7; either TRBD1 or TRBD2 may fit D (5 bases each). V was pared by 6 bases and J by 4 bases, with 13 bases between. The germline V gene encodes CDR1 PRHDT and CDR2 FYEKMQ (reference sequence). The CDR3 sequence is 13 residues long. CDR3 amino acids: CASRPPGGYEQYF. In DNA form, the CDR3 reads TGTGCCAGCAGGCCGCCTGGGGGATACGAGCAGTACTTC.

J is TRBJ2-3 and V is TRBV10-3, with 7 bases matching TRBD1. Germline CDR1 ENHRY, CDR2 SYGVKD. This CDR3 spans 12 amino acids. The junction had 2 bases not matched to a gene; V was cut back by 6 bases and J by 5 bases. CDR3 protein: CAIRGQEDTQYF. CDR3 nucleotides: TGTGCCATCAGAGGACAGGAAGATACGCAGTATTTT.

This chain connects TRBV7-6 to TRBJ2-3, with TRBD2 matching 7 bases. The V gene's germline CDR1 is SGHVS and CDR2 FNYEAQ. V lost 5 bases, J lost 1 base, and 6 bases stayed unmatched. This CDR3 is built from 15 residues. This CDR3 reads CASSLTSLRTDTQYF. CDR3 nucleotide sequence: TGTGCCAGCAGCCTGACTAGCTTACGCACAGATACGCAGTATTTT.

This sequence joins TRBV29-1 and TRBJ2-1, with TRBD2 identical over 7 bases. The CDR3 has 13 amino acids. J gave up 4 bases and V 8 bases, and 8 bases lay outside the gene matches. Germline V gene sequence: CDR1 SQVTM, CDR2 ANQGSEA. Here the CDR3 reads CSTGGFGYNEQFF. The CDR3, as DNA: TGCAGCACCGGGGGGTTTGGGTACAATGAGCAGTTCTTC.

The V call is TRBV6-5, the J call TRBJ1-6; possible D gene TRBD1, 6 bases. Germline V gene data show CDR1 as MNHEY and CDR2 as SVGAGI. V was pared by 0 bases and J by 8 bases, with 20 bases between. This CDR3 spans 18 amino acids. Written as DNA, the CDR3 is TGTGCCAGCAGTTACTCATGGGGGAGGACAGAGGCCCATTCACCCCTCCACTTT. It encodes CASSYSWGRTEAHSPLHF.

The chain's CDR3 is CASPNEVHYEQYF. The CDR3 DNA reads TGTGCCAGCCCCAACGAAGTCCACTACGAGCAGTACTTC. The chain joins TRBV6-5 to TRBJ2-7; D is ambiguous. V dropped 8 bases and J dropped 3 bases, with 14 bases sitting between them. The CDR3 covers 13 residues. CDR1 is MNHEY, CDR2 SVGAGI, per germline.

The chain combines TRBV2 with TRBJ2-2; weak D call: TRBD2 (5 bases). There are 15 residues in the CDR3. The germline V and J ends were trimmed by 1 base and 7 bases, with 13 bases remaining between them. Germline loops: CDR1 SNHLY, CDR2 FYNNEI. CDR3 sequence reads: CASSEEPGYNGELFF. CDR3 DNA sequence: TGTGCCAGCAGTGAAGAACCGGGGTACAACGGGGAGCTGTTTTTT.

The count of this clonotype is one. The rearrangement joins TRBV12-3 or TRBV12-4 to TRBJ2-2; TRBD2 is a possible D gene (6 bases). V was cut by 8 bases and J by 1 base, with 11 bases left in between. The CDR3 consists of 14 residues. CDR3 residues: CASLGLQNTGELFF. CDR3 coding DNA: TGTGCCAGCTTGGGACTTCAGAACACCGGGGAGCTGTTTTTT.